Listed below are T cell receptor beta chains from one sample, sequenced in a study of T cell responses to AZD1222 COVID-19 vaccine. Method: immunoSEQ multiplex PCR; TCRdb's copy keeps in-frame clones and lacks some. Of under 300,000 clones in the sample, over 90% were seen once. The material sequenced was peripheral blood, taken on day 0 of AZD1222 vaccination. The origin of the receptors is an adult in good health. CDR3s leave out the opening cysteine and the closing phenylalanine or tryptophan.

J gene,V gene,CDR3 protein
TRBJ1-3,TRBV6-5,ASSSPDGLSGNTIY
TRBJ2-3,TRBV18,ASSPSGSRIDTQY
TRBJ1-6,TRBV18,ASSPSGNSPLH
TRBJ2-3,TRBV9,ASGLAGGDTQY
TRBJ2-1,TRBV4-2,ASSQRGGLDVEQF
TRBJ2-7,TRBV4-3,ASSQAAQEAFHEQY
TRBJ1-5,TRBV4-1,ASSQGGGRQPQH
TRBJ2-7,TRBV5-5,ASSPMGGLYEQY
TRBJ1-1,TRBV5-1,ASSLEEALNTEAF
TRBJ1-1,TRBV25-1,ASSVTVNTEAF
TRBJ2-6,TRBV9,ASSVGLSGANVLT
TRBJ1-3,TRBV9,ASSGGQGTGNTIY
TRBJ1-5,TRBV19,ASSDRGNQPQH
TRBJ2-1,TRBV4-3,ASSQGWTGEDEQF
TRBJ2-5,TRBV3-1/TRBV3-2,ASSPLGPYRKTQY
TRBJ1-2,TRBV7-9,ASSLEAAYGYT
TRBJ2-7,TRBV29-1,SVGDAPGEGEQY
TRBJ2-5,TRBV7-8,ASSPYGRGFETQY
TRBJ2-7,TRBV5-6,ASSLRGTRNEQY
TRBJ2-1,TRBV7-3,ASSPRLAGYNEQF
TRBJ1-5,TRBV11-2,ASSLWGGHQPQH
TRBJ2-3,TRBV27,ASSLTLASSTDTQY
TRBJ2-1,TRBV7-6,ASSLGEGLNNEQF
TRBJ2-2,TRBV27,ASTWARTGGTGELF
TRBJ2-2,TRBV6-5,ASRKTGSTGELF
TRBJ2-1,TRBV27,ASSPTSGRNNEQF
TRBJ2-2,TRBV4-2,ASSQAELAGGRNTGELF